One sample yielded the 15 T cell receptor beta chains listed below, sequenced in a study of T cells in women clearing cervical HPV infection. The assay was immunoSEQ multiplex PCR, and TCRdb's table has in-frame clones only and misses some. Its clone listing holds about 27,000 clones. Sequenced sample: blood buffy coat. The source is a woman between 18 and 70 years old with a cervical HPV16 infection that either progressed to CIN3+ or cleared (not recorded which).

A note on this clone: Coverage ceases 3 residues before the CDR3 finishes, and the germline J gene fills in the end. The genes are TRBV7-9 and TRBJ1-2, with TRBD1 as a possible D gene (5 bases). The CDR3 loop spans 15 amino acids. In germline, CDR1 is SEHNR, CDR2 FQNEAQ (reference sequence). CDR3 bases read: TGTGCCAGCAGCTTAGGGCGGCGGGACTGGGATGAC. Protein sequence: CASSLGRRDWDD. From start to end, the CDR3 is CASSLGRRDWDDYTF.

Incomplete CDR3 DNA: TGTGCCAGCAGAGGGACAGACGGGGATAATGAAAAG. It codes for CASRGTDGDNEK. The whole CDR3 sequence is CASRGTDGDNEKLFF. The chain recombines TRBV2 with TRBJ2-2; 7 nucleotides align to TRBD1. Sequencing ends 3 residues short of the CDR3 end; the germline J gene provides the rest. The V gene's germline CDR1 is SNHLY and CDR2 FYNNEI. The CDR3 extends over 15 amino acids.

CDR3: CASSDAAGAYEQYF. The part of the CDR3 DNA that was read is TGTGCCAGCAGTGATGCCGCGGGTGCCTACGAG. The chain uses TRBV6-2 or TRBV6-3 and TRBJ2-7, with a tentative D call TRBD2 (5 bases). The read falls 3 residues short of the CDR3 end, and the missing part is taken from the germline J gene. CDR1 is MNHEY, CDR2 SVGEGT, per germline. V dropped 5 bases and J dropped 2 bases, with 13 bases sitting between them. CDR3 length equals 14 residues.

Regarding this clone: The read finishes 3 residues shy of the CDR3 end, and the germline J gene is used to complete it. The chain joins TRBV9 to TRBJ2-5, with D possibly TRBD1 on 7 matching bases. With 3 bases removed from V and 7 bases from J, the gap between germline ends came to 22 bases. Germline CDR1 and CDR2: SGDLS and YYNGEE. The CDR3 length is 16 residues. CDR3 region: CASSGSPGRQGGTQYF. Incomplete CDR3 DNA: TGTGCCAGCAGCGGCAGCCCCGGCCGACAGGGAGGGACC.

A word on this clone: The CDR3 goes on 3 residues after the read ends, and that part is filled in from the germline J gene. The chain recombines TRBV27 with TRBJ2-5; D is possibly TRBD2 (6 bases). This CDR3 contains 13 residues. Germline V CDR1 and CDR2: MNHEY, SMNVEV (reference sequence). V was cut by 6 bases and J by 4 bases, with 12 bases left in between. The CDR3 sequence is CASRGSGLETQYF. The sequenced part of the CDR3 DNA is TGTGCCAGCAGAGGAAGCGGGTTAGAGACC.

A remark on this clone: The read comes to an end 3 residues before the CDR3 does, leaving the germline J gene to fill in the end. The V and J genes are TRBV29-1 and TRBJ2-5; TRBD2 agrees at 9 bases. The germline V gene encodes CDR1 SQVTM and CDR2 ANQGSEA. This CDR3 is 12 amino acids long. V shed 6 bases and J 5 bases; nucleotides not matched to a gene: 4. The CDR3 spells CSVRGGWETQYF. The CDR3 bases that were read are TGCAGCGTGCGGGGGGGATGGGAGACC. The full variable domain, completed using reference TRBV29-1 and TRBJ2-5, is SAVISQKPSRDICQRGTSLTIQCQVDSQVTMMFWYRQQPGQSLTLIATANQGSEATYESGFVIDKFPISRPNLTFSTLTVSNMSPEDSSIYLCSVRGGWETQYFGPGTRLLVL.

Comment on this clone: The CDR3 extends 3 residues past the end of the read, so its final part is completed from the germline J gene. The V and J genes are TRBV20-1 and TRBJ2-4, with 9 nucleotides matching TRBD2. The germline CDR1 and CDR2 sequences are DFQATT and SNEGSKA (reference sequence). Trimming took 6 bases from V and 0 from J; bases not matched to a gene: 6. The CDR3 is 15 residues long. CDR3 loop: CSAGTSLTAKNIQYF. CDR3 DNA (partial): TGCAGTGCAGGGACTAGCCTAACAGCCAAAAACATT.

Worth noting for this clone: The CDR3 end falls 3 residues outside the read, so it is completed with the germline J gene. The V gene is TRBV19, the J gene TRBJ1-5, with D uncertain. V was cut by 3 bases and J by 4 bases, with 16 bases left in between. The CDR3 consists of 16 residues. Germline values: CDR1 LNHDA, CDR2 SQIVND (reference sequence). Incomplete CDR3 DNA: TGTGCCAGTAGTATGGGCAGGCGAGCTCCAAATCAGCCC. Translating it yields CASSMGRRAPNQP. The complete CDR3 reads CASSMGRRAPNQPQHF.

Of note for this clone: The read ends 3 residues early relative to the CDR3; the germline J gene fills the gap. The chain is built from TRBV5-1 and TRBJ2-1, with D hard to call. Germline V gene sequence: CDR1 SGHRS, CDR2 YFSETQ. The CDR3 contains 15 residues. V was cut by 7 bases and J by 0 bases, with 14 bases left in between. CDR3 DNA (partial): TGCGCCAGCTCCTTTTACATGAGCTCCTACAATGAG. It translates to CASSFYMSSYNE. The entire CDR3 reads CASSFYMSSYNEQFF.

Notes on this clone: The DNA ends 3 residues before the CDR3 does, and the rest of the CDR3 is filled in from the germline J gene. This sequence joins TRBV7-6 and TRBJ1-2, with 7 bases fitting TRBD1. Germline V gene lookup returns CDR1 SGHVS and CDR2 FNYEAQ. CDR3 length: 15 residues. This chain's CDR3 is CASSLSGGGPDTYTF. CDR3 DNA, as far as it was read: TGTGCCAGCAGCTTATCAGGAGGGGGCCCAGATACC.

CDR3 DNA, as far as it was read: TGTGCCAGCAGTCCGACACAGATACTTTTAGGCTCCTACAATGAG. Translating it yields CASSPTQILLGSYNE. The entire CDR3 reads CASSPTQILLGSYNEQFF. V and J are TRBV2 and TRBJ2-1, with D unclear. The CDR3 is cut off 3 residues early in the read; its end comes from the germline J gene. The CDR3 loop spans 18 amino acids. CDR1 and CDR2 (germline): SNHLY, FYNNEI. V shed 5 bases and J shed 0 bases, with 20 bases lying between them.

A note on this clone: The CDR3 end falls 3 residues outside the read, so it is completed with the germline J gene. The gene calls are TRBV7-2 and TRBJ1-2; 7 positions agree with TRBD1. This CDR3 has 12 residues. CDR1 and CDR2 from the germline V gene are SGHTA and FQGNSA. The sequenced part of the CDR3 DNA is TGTGCCAGCAGCTTTGACAGGGCGGGC. Amino acid sequence: CASSFDRAG. The whole CDR3 protein is CASSFDRAGYTF.

The CDR3 loop is CASSQDSSGGTDTQYF. CDR3 bases read: TGCGCCAGCAGCCAAGATTCTAGCGGGGGGACGGATACG. The V and J genes are TRBV4-1 and TRBJ2-3, with 11 nucleotides matching TRBD2. The CDR3 end falls 3 residues outside the read, so it is completed with the germline J gene. V was pared by 0 bases and J by 6 bases, with 5 bases of the junction left unmatched. The CDR3 is made up of 16 amino acids. Germline V gives CDR1 MGHRA, CDR2 YSYEKL.

The part of the CDR3 DNA that was read is TGTGCCTCCAGGGCAGACACCGGGGAG. Protein product: CASRADTGE. In full, the CDR3 is CASRADTGELFF. The chain combines TRBV2 with TRBJ2-2; D is possibly TRBD1 (5 bases). The read is 3 residues too short to cover the CDR3 end, so that end is filled in from the germline J gene. The CDR3 length is 12 residues. CDR1 is SNHLY and CDR2 is FYNNEI in the germline V gene. The germline V and J ends were trimmed by 11 bases and 3 bases, with 10 bases remaining between them.

Comments on this clone: The read ends 3 residues early relative to the CDR3; the germline J gene fills the gap. V and J are TRBV7-6 and TRBJ2-5, with D possibly matching TRBD2 (5 bases). CDR1 and CDR2 (germline): SGHVS, FNYEAQ. V was shortened by 5 bases and J by 2 bases, with 12 bases between the two germline ends. The CDR3 is 14 residues long. This CDR3 is CASSRRGSQETQYF. The CDR3 DNA, read in part, is TGTGCCAGCAGCCGCCGGGGTTCACAAGAGACC.